The clone carrying this TCR beta chain was picked up one time. Enrollees, about 18 to 95 years old, lived in 24 US areas. The data originate from a study of blood T cell repertoires in COVID-19. Overall study: COVID-19 samples from acute and convalescent phases originated in the United States, Italy and Spain.

Clones were sequenced by immunoSEQ multiplex PCR, and TCRdb holds only the in-frame ones, with some missing. The table records 120,000 to 150,000 clones, approximately 86% of them present only once. CDR1 SGHTA and CDR2 FQGNSA come from the germline V gene. V dropped 1 base and J dropped 4; count of bases not matched to a gene: 7. The CDR3 covers 16 residues. The clonotype comes from a woman aged 40 to 50 who had been exposed to COVID-19. The chain employs TRBV7-2 and TRBJ2-1; 7 bases are shared with TRBD2. Material: PBMCs or T cells enriched from blood (not recorded which). CDR3 in DNA: TGTGCCAGCAGCTTAGAGGCAGCGGGACGGTACAATGAGCAGTTCTTC. The encoded protein is CASSLEAAGRYNEQFF. The entire variable domain, with the rest obtained from reference TRBV7-2 and TRBJ2-1, is as follows: GAGVSQSPSNKVTEKGKDVELRCDPISGHTALYWYRQSLGQGLEFLIYFQGNSAPDKSGLPSDRFSAERTGGSVSTLTIQRTQQEDSAVYLCASSLEAAGRYNEQFFGPGTRLTVL.